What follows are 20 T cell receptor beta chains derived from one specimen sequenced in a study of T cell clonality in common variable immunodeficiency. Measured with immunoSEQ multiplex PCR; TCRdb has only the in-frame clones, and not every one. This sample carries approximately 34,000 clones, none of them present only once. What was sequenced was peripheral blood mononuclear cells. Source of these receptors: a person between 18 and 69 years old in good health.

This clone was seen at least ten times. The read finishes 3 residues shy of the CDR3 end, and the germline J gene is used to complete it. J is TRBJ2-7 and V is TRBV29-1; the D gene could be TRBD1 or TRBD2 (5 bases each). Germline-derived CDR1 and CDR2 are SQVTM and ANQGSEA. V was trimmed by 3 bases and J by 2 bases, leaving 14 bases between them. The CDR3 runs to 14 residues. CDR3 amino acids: CSVESEGKPYEQYF. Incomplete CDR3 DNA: TGCAGCGTTGAGTCTGAGGGGAAACCCTACGAG.

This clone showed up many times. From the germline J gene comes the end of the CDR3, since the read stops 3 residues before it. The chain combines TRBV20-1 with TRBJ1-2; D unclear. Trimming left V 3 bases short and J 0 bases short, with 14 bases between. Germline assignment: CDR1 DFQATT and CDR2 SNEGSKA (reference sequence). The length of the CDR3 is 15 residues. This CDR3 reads CSASGGSSSNYGYTF. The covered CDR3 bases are TGCAGTGCTAGTGGAGGGTCGTCTTCTAACTATGGC.

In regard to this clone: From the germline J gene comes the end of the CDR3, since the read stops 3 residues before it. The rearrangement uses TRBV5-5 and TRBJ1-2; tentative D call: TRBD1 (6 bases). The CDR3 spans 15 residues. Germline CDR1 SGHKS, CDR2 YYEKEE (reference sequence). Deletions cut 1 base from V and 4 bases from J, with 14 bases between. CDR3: CASSLYGDTVYGYTF. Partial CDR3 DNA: TGTGCCAGCAGCTTGTATGGGGACACCGTCTATGGC.

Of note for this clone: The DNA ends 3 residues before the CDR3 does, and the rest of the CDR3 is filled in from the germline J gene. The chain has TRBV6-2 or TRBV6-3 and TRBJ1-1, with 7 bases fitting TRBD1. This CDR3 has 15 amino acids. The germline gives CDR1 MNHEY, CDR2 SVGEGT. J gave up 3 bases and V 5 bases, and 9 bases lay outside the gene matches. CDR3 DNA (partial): TGTGCCAGCAGTCCAGGGGGGAGATCACACACTGAA. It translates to CASSPGGRSHTE. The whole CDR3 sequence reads CASSPGGRSHTEAFF.

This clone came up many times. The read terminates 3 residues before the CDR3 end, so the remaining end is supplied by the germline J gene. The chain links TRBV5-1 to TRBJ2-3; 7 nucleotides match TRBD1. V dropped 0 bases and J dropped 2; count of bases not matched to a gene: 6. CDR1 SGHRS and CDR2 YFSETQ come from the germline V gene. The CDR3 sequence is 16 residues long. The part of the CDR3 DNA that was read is TGCGCCAGCAGCTTGGGACAGGGTCCGGACACAGATACG. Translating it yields CASSLGQGPDTDT. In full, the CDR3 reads CASSLGQGPDTDTQYF.

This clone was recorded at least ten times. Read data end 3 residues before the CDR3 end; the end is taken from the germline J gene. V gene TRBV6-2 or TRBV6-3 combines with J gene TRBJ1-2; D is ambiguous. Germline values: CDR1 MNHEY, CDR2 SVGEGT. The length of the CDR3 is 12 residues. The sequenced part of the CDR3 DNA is TGTGCCAGCAGTAGCCGGGTTCCCGGC. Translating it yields CASSSRVPG. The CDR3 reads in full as CASSSRVPGYTF.

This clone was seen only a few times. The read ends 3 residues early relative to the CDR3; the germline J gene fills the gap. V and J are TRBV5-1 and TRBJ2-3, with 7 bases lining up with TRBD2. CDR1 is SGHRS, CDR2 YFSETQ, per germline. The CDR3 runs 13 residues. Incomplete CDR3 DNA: TGCGCCAGCAGCTTGGAGGGGAGGGAGACG. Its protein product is CASSLEGRET. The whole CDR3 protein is CASSLEGRETQYF.

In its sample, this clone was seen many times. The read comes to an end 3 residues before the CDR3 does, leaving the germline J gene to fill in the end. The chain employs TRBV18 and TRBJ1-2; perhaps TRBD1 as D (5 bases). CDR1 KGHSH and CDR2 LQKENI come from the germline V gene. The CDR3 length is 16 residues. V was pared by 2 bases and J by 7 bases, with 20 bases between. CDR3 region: CASSPDRSVSEAGYTF. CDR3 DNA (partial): TGTGCCAGCTCACCAGACAGATCAGTGTCGGAGGCTGGC.

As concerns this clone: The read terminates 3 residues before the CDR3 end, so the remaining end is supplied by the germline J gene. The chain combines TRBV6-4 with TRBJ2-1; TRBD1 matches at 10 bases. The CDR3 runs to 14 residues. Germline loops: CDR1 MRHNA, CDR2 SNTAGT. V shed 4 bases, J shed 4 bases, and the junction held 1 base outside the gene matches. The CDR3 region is CASSGQGAYNEQFF. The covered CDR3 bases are TGTGCCAGCAGTGGACAGGGGGCATACAATGAG.

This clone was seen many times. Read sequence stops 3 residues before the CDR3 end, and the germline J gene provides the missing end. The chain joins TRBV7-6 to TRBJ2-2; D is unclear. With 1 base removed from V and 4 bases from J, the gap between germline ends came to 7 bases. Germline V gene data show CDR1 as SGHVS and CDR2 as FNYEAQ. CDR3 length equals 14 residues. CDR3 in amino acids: CASSLGQFTGELFF. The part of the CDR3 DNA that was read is TGTGCCAGCAGCTTAGGTCAGTTCACCGGGGAG. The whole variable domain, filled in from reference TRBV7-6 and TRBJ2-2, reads GAGVSQSPRYKVTKRGQDVALRCDPISGHVSLYWYRQALGQGPEFLTYFNYEAQQDKSGLPNDRFSAERPEGSISTLTIQRTEQRDSAMYRCASSLGQFTGELFFGEGSRLTVL.

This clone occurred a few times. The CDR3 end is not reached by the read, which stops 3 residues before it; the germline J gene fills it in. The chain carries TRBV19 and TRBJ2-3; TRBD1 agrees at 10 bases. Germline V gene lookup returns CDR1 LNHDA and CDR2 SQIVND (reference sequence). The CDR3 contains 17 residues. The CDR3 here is CASSDPFGQGGRETQYF. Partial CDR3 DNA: TGTGCCAGTAGCGATCCCTTTGGACAGGGGGGTCGGGAGACG.

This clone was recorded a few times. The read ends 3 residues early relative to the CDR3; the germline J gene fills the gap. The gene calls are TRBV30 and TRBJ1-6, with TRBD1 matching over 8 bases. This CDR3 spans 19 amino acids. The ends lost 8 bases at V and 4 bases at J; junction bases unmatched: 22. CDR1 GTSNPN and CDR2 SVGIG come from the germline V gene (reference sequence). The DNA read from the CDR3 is TGTGCCCAACCAGACAGGGGCCCGAAGATAGAGGGGTATAATTCACCC. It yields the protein CAQPDRGPKIEGYNSP. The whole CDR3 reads CAQPDRGPKIEGYNSPLHF.

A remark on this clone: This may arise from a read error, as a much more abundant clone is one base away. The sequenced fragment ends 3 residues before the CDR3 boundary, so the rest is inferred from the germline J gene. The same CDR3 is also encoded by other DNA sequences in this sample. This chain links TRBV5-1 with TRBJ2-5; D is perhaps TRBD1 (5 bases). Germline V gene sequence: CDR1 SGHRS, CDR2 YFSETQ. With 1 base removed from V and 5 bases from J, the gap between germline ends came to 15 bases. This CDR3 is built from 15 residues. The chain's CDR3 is CASSLKGQEQETQYF. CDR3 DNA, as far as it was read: TGCGCCAGCAGCTTGAAGGGGCAGGAGCAGGAGACC. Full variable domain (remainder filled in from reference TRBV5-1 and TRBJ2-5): KAGVTQTPRYLIKTRGQQVTLSCSPISGHRSVSWYQQTPGQGLQFLFEYFSETQRNKGNFPGRFSGRQFSNSRSEMNVSTLELGDSALYLCASSLKGQEQETQYFGPGTRLLVL.

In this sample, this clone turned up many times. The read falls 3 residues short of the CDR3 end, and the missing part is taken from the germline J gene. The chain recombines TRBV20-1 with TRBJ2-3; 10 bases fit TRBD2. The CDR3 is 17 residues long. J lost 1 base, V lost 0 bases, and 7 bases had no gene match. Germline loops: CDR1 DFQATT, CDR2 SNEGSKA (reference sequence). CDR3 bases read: TGCAGTGCTAGAGATCAGCAAACTAGCGGGGGCACAGATACG. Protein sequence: CSARDQQTSGGTDT. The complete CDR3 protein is CSARDQQTSGGTDTQYF.

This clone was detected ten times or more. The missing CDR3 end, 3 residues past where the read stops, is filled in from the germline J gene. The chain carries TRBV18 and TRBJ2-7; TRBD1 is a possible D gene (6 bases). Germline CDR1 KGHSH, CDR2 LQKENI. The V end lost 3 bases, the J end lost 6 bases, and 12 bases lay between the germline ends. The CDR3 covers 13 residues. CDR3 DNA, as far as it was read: TGTGCCAGCTCACCGTCACAGGGTTCCGAG. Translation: CASSPSQGSE. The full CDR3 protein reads CASSPSQGSEQYF.

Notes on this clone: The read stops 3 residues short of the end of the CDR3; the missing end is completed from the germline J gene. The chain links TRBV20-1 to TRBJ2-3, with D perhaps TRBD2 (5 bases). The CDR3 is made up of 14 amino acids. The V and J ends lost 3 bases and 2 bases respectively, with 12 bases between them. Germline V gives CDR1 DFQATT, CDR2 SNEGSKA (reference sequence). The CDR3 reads CSARAERFTDTQYF. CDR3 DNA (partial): TGCAGTGCTAGGGCGGAGCGGTTCACAGATACG.

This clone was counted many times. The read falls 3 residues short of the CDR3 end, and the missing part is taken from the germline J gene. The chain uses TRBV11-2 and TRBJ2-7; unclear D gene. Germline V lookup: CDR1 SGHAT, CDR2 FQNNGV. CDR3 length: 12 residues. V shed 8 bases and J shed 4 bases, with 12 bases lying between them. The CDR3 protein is CASGARRYEQYF. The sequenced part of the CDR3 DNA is TGTGCCAGCGGCGCGCGGAGATACGAG.

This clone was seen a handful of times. The CDR3 protein is CASSPDRSVSEAGQYF. The CDR3 bases that were read are TGTGCCAGCTCACCAGACAGATCAGTGTCGGAGGCTGGT. The J gene is TRBJ2-4, the V gene TRBV18, with D perhaps TRBD1 or TRBD2 (5 bases each). Sequencing ends 3 residues short of the CDR3 end; the germline J gene provides the rest. The CDR3 consists of 16 residues. The V gene's germline CDR1 is KGHSH and CDR2 LQKENI.

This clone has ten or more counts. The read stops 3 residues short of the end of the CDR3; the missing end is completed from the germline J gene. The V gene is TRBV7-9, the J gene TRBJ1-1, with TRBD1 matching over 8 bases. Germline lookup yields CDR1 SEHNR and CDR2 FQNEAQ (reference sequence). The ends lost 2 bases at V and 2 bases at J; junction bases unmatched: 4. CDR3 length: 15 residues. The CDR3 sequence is CASSLTGQGNTEAFF. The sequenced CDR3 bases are TGTGCCAGCAGCTTAACAGGACAGGGAAACACTGAA.

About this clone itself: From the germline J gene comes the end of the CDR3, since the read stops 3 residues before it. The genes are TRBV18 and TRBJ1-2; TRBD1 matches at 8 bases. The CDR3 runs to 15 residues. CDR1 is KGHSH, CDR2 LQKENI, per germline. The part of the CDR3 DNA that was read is TGTGCCAGCTCACAAACCTTCGGGACAGGAAACGAC. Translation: CASSQTFGTGND. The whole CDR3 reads CASSQTFGTGNDYTF.